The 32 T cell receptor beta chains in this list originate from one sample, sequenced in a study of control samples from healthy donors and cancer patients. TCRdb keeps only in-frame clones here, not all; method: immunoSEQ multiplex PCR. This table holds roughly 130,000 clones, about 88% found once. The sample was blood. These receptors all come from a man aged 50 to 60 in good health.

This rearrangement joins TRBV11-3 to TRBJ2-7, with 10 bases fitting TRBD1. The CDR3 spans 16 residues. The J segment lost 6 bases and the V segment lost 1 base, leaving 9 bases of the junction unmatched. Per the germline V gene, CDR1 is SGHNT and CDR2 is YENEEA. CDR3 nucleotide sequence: TGTGCCAGCAGCTTAGCCGGGACAGGGGTAGCCCGCGAGCAGTACTTC. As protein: CASSLAGTGVAREQYF. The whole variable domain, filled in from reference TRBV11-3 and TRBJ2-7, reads EAGVVQSPRYKIIEKKQPVAFWCNPISGHNTLYWYLQNLGQGPELLIRYENEEAVDDSQLPKDRFSAERLKGVDSTLKIQPAELGDSAVYLCASSLAGTGVAREQYFGPGTRLTVT.

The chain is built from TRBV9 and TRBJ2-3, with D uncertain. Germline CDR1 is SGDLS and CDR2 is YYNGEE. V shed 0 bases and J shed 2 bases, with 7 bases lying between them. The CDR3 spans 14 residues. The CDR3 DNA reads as TGTGCCAGCAGCGTAGGTGGTTTCACAGATACGCAGTATTTT. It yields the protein CASSVGGFTDTQYF.

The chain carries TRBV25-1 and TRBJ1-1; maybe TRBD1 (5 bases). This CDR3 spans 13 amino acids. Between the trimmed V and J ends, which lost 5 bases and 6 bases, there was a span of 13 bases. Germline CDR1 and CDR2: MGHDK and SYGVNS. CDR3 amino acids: CASSPGPLSEAFF. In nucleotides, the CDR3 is TGTGCCAGCAGTCCGGGACCGCTCTCTGAAGCTTTCTTT.

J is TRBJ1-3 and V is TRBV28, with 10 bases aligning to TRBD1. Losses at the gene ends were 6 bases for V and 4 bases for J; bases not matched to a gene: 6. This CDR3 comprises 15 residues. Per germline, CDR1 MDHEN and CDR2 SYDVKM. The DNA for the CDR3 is TGTGCCAGCAGCCCGGGACAGGGGTGGGGAAACACCATATATTTT. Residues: CASSPGQGWGNTIYF. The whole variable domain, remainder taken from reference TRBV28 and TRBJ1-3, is DVKVTQSSRYLVKRTGEKVFLECVQDMDHENMFWYRQDPGLGLRLIYFSYDVKMKEKGDIPEGYSVSREKKERFSLILESASTNQTSMYLCASSPGQGWGNTIYFGEGSWLTVV.

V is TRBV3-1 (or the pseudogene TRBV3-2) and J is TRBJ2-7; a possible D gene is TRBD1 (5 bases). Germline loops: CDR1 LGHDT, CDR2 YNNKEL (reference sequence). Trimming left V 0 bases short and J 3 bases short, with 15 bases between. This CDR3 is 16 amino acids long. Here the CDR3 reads CASSQDRTLKGYEQYF. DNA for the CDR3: TGTGCCAGCAGCCAAGATAGGACATTAAAAGGCTACGAGCAGTACTTC.

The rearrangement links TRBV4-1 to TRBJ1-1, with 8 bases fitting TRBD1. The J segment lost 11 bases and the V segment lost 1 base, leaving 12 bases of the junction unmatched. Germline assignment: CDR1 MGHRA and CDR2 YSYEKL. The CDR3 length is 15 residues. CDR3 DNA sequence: TGCGCCAGCAGCCAAGCGGGGACAGGTCTAGAAGGGGCTTTCTTT. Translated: CASSQAGTGLEGAFF.

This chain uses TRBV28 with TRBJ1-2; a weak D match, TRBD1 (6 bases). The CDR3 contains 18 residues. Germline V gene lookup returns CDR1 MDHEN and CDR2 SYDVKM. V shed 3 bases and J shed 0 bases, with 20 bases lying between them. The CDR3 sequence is CASSFQGRVIGANYGYTF. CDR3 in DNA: TGTGCCAGCAGTTTCCAGGGGCGGGTAATTGGAGCTAACTATGGCTACACCTTC.

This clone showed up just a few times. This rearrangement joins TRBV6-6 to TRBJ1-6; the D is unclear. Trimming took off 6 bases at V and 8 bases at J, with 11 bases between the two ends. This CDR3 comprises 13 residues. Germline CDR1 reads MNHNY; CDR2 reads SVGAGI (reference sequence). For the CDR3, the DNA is TGTGCCAGCAGCCACAGTGGGGATTCACCCCTCCACTTT. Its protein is CASSHSGDSPLHF.

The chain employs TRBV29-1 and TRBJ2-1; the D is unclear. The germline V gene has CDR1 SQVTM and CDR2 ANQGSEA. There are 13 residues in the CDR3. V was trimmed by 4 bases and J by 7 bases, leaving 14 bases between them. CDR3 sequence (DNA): TGCAGCGTTGGAGGTCGCAAGGTGAATGAGCAGTTCTTC. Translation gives CSVGGRKVNEQFF.

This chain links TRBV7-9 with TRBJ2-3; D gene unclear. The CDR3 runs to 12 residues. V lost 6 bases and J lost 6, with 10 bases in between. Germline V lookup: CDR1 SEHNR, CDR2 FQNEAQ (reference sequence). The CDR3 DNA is TGTGCCAGCAGTTTCGCCGGGGATACGCAGTATTTT. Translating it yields CASSFAGDTQYF.

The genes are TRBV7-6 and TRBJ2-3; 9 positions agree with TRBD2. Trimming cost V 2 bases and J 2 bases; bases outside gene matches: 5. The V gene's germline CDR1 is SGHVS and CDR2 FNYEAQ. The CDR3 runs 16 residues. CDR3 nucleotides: TGTGCCAGCAGCTTAACAGCTAGCGGGGCCACAGATACGCAGTATTTT. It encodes CASSLTASGATDTQYF.

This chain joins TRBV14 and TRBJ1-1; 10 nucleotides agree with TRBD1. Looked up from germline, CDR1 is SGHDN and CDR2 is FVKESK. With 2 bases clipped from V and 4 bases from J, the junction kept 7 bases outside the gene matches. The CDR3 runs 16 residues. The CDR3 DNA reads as TGTGCCAGCAGCCAATTCGGACAGGGGGAAGGCACTGAAGCTTTCTTT. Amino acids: CASSQFGQGEGTEAFF.

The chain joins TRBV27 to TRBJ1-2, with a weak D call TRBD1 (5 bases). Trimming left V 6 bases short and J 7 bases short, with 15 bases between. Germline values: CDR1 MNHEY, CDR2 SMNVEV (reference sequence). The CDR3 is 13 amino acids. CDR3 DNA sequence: TGTGCCAGCAGATACGGACTTGGGGGTGGCTACACCTTC. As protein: CASRYGLGGGYTF.

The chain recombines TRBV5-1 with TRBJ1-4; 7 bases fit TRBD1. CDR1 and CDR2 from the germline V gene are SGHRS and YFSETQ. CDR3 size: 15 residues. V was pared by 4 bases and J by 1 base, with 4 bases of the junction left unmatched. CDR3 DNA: TGCGCCAGCAGCCGATACAGGGGAACTAATGAAAAACTGTTTTTT. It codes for CASSRYRGTNEKLFF.

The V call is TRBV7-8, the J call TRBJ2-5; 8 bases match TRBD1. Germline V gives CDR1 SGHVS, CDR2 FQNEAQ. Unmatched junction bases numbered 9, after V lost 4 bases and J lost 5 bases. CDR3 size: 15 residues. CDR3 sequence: CASSSNSGQGETQYF. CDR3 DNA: TGTGCCAGCAGCTCCAACTCTGGACAGGGTGAGACCCAGTACTTC.

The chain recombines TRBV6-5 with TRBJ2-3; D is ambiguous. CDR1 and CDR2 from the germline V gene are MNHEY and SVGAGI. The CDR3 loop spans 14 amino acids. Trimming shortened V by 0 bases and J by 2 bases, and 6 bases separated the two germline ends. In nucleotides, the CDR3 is TGTGCCAGCAGTTACTCGACCCTCACAGATACGCAGTATTTT. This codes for CASSYSTLTDTQYF.

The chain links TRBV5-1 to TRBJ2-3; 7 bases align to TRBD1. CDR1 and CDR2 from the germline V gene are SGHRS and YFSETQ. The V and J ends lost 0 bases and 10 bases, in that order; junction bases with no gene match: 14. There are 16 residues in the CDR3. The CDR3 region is CASSLDPPQGSQSQYF. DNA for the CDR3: TGCGCCAGCAGCTTGGATCCTCCACAGGGGAGTCAGTCGCAGTATTTT.

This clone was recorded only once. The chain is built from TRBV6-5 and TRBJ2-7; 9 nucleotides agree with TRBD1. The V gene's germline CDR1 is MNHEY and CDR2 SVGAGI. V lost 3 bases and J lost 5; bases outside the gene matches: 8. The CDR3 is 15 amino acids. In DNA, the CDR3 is TGTGCCAGCAGTTATGGGACAGGGATTCACAACGAGCAGTACTTC. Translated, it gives CASSYGTGIHNEQYF.

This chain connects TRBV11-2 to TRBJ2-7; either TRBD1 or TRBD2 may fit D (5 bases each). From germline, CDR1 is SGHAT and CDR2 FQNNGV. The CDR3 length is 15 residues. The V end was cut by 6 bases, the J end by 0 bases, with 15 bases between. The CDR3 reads CASSSGTAGSYEQYF. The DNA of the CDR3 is TGTGCCAGCAGTTCCGGGACGGCCGGCTCCTACGAGCAGTACTTC. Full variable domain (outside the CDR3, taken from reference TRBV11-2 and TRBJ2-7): EAGVAQSPRYKIIEKRQSVAFWCNPISGHATLYWYQQILGQGPKLLIQFQNNGVVDDSQLPKDRFSAERLKGVDSTLKIQPAKLEDSAVYLCASSSGTAGSYEQYFGPGTRLTVT.

DNA for the CDR3: TGTGCCAGCAGTACCACCGGGCCGGGCTACACCTTC. It specifies CASSTTGPGYTF. The chain is built from TRBV6-2 or TRBV6-3 and TRBJ1-2; D gene ambiguous. The CDR3 spans 12 residues. Germline CDR1 MNHEY, CDR2 SVGEGT. The V end lost 5 bases, the J end lost 8 bases, and 12 bases lay between the germline ends.

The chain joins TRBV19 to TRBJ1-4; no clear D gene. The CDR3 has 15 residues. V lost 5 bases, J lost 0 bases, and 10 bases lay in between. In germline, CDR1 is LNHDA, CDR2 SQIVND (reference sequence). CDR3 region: CASSPTDATNEKLFF. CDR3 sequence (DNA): TGTGCCAGTAGTCCGACCGACGCAACTAATGAAAAACTGTTTTTT.

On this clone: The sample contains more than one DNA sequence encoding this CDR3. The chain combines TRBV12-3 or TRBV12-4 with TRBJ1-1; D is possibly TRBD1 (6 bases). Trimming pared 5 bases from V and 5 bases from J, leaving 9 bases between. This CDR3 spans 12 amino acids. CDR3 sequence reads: CASSRTVTEAFF. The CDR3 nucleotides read TGTGCCAGCAGTCGGACAGTAACTGAAGCTTTCTTT.

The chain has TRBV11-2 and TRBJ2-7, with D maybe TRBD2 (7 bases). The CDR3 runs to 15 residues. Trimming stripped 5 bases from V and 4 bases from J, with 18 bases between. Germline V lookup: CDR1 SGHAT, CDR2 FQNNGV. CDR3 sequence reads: CASSHDAGAYYEQYF. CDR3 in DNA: TGTGCCAGCAGCCATGACGCGGGGGCTTATTACGAGCAGTACTTC.

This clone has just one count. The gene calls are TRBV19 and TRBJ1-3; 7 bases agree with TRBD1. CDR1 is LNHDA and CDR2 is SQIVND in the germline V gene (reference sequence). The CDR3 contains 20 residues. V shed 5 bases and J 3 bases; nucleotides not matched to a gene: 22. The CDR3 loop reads CASSPRQGIDASINGNTIYF. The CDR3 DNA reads TGTGCCAGTAGTCCACGACAGGGAATCGACGCATCGATTAATGGAAACACCATATATTTT. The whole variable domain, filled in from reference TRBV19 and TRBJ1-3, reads DGGITQSPKYLFRKEGQNVTLSCEQNLNHDAMYWYRQDPGQGLRLIYYSQIVNDFQKGDIAEGYSVSREKKESFPLTVTSAQKNPTAFYLCASSPRQGIDASINGNTIYFGEGSWLTVV.

CDR3 sequence: CASSRGNTEAFF. Here the CDR3 DNA reads TGCGCCAGCAGCCGGGGAAACACTGAAGCTTTCTTT. This rearrangement joins TRBV4-1 to TRBJ1-1; no definite D call. The CDR3 runs to 12 residues. CDR1 is MGHRA, CDR2 YSYEKL, per germline. The germline V and J ends were trimmed by 4 bases and 2 bases, with 5 bases remaining between them.

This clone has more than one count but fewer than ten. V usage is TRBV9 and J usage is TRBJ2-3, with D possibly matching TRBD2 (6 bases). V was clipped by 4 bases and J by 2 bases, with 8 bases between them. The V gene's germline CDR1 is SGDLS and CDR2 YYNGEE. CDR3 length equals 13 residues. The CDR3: CASSRGFTDTQYF. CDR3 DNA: TGTGCCAGCAGCCGGGGGTTCACAGATACGCAGTATTTT.

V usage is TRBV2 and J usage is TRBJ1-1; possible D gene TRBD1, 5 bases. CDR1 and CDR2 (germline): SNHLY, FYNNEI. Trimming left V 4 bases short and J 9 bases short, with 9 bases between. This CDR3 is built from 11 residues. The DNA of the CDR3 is TGTGCCAGCAGTGGGGGACCACAAGCTTTCTTT. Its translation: CASSGGPQAFF.

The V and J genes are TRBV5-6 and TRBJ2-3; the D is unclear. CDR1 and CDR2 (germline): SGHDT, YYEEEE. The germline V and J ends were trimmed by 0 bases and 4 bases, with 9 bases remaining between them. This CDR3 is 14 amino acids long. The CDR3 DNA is TGTGCCAGCAGCTTGGCCTCCAGACCAGATACGCAGTATTTT. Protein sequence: CASSLASRPDTQYF.

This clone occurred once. CDR3 sequence (DNA): TGTGCCAGCAGGGGAGGGGGGAGCAATCAGCCCCAGCATTTT. This codes for CASRGGGSNQPQHF. The rearrangement links TRBV28 to TRBJ1-5, with D perhaps TRBD1 (6 bases). The length of the CDR3 is 14 residues. Trimming pared 6 bases from V and 1 base from J, leaving 10 bases between. Germline V gene data show CDR1 as MDHEN and CDR2 as SYDVKM.

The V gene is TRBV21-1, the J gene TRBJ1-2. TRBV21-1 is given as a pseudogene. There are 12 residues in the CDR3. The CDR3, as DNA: TGTGCCAGCAGCATTCCGGTGGGGGGCTACACCTTC. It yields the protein CASSIPVGGYTF.

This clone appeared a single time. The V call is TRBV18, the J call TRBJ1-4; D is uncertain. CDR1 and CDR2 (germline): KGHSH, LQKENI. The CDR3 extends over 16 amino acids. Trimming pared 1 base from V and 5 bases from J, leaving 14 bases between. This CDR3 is CASSPQARAVNEKLFF. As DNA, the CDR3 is TGTGCCAGCTCACCACAAGCCCGGGCCGTAAATGAAAAACTGTTTTTT.

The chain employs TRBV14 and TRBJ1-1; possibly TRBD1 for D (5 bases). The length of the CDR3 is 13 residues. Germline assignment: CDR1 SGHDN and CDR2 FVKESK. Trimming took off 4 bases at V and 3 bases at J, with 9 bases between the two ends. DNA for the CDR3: TGTGCCAGCAGCCTACAGGAGGACACTGAAGCTTTCTTT. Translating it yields CASSLQEDTEAFF. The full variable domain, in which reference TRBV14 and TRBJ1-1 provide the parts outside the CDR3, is EAGVTQFPSHSVIEKGQTVTLRCDPISGHDNLYWYRRVMGKEIKFLLHFVKESKQDESGMPNNRFLAERTGGTYSTLKVQPAELEDSGVYFCASSLQEDTEAFFGQGTRLTVV.